Below, 22 T cell receptor beta chains from the same sample are listed, as sequenced in a study of blood T cell repertoires in COVID-19. Only in-frame clones appear in the TCRdb table, and some are missing; sequencing was by immunoSEQ multiplex PCR. The sample carries about 100,000 clones, 80% to 90% recorded once. Material for sequencing was peripheral blood. These receptors were taken from a woman in her 30s with acute or convalescent COVID-19.

This chain links TRBV5-1 with TRBJ2-2; TRBD1 is a possible D gene (5 bases). Germline V lookup: CDR1 SGHRS, CDR2 YFSETQ. V lost 3 bases, J lost 5 bases, and 11 bases lay in between. The CDR3 is made up of 14 amino acids. CDR3 sequence reads: CASSSQGATGELFF. CDR3 DNA: TGCGCCAGCAGCTCCCAAGGGGCGACCGGGGAGCTGTTTTTT.

This clone has more than one count but fewer than ten. This sequence joins TRBV3-1 (or the pseudogene TRBV3-2) and TRBJ2-6, with 9 bases matching TRBD1. CDR3 length: 19 amino acids. The junction had 11 bases not matched to a gene; V was cut back by 5 bases and J by 0 bases. The germline V gene encodes CDR1 LGHDT and CDR2 YNNKEL (reference sequence). The CDR3, as DNA: TGTGCCAGCAGCTCCGGGACAGGGTACAGGAGCTCTGGGGCCAACGTCCTGACTTTC. As protein: CASSSGTGYRSSGANVLTF.

V is TRBV6-1 and J is TRBJ2-7, with D maybe TRBD2 (7 bases). The CDR3 is 18 residues long. V was shortened by 1 base and J by 4 bases, with 23 bases between the two germline ends. Germline V gene data show CDR1 as MNHNS and CDR2 as SASEGT. CDR3 region: CASSEEALGGGHMYEQYF. The DNA of the CDR3 is TGTGCCAGCAGTGAAGAGGCACTTGGGGGGGGGCATATGTACGAGCAGTACTTC.

The chain joins TRBV7-3 to TRBJ2-3; D perhaps matches TRBD2 (5 bases). There are 17 residues in the CDR3. CDR1 is SGHTA and CDR2 is FQGTGA in the germline V gene. The germline V and J ends were trimmed by 1 base and 2 bases, with 16 bases remaining between them. The CDR3 DNA follows: TGTGCCAGCAGCTTAAATGCTTTTAGCGCTCACACAGATACGCAGTATTTT. Amino acid sequence: CASSLNAFSAHTDTQYF.

The V call is TRBV5-1, the J call TRBJ1-4; tentative D call: TRBD1 (5 bases). Trimming took 2 bases from V and 7 from J, leaving 12 bases between them. The CDR3 has 14 residues. Germline-derived CDR1 and CDR2 are SGHRS and YFSETQ. The CDR3 sequence: CASSFGRDGEKLFF. Here the CDR3 DNA reads TGCGCCAGCAGCTTCGGCAGGGATGGTGAAAAACTGTTTTTT.

V and J are TRBV18 and TRBJ1-5; 9 nucleotides agree with TRBD1. With V trimmed by 5 bases and J by 7 bases, 9 bases remained unmatched. Germline-derived CDR1 and CDR2 are KGHSH and LQKENI. This CDR3 spans 15 amino acids. The DNA for the CDR3 is TGTGCCAGCTCAAGACTACAGGGGGCTGAGCAGCCCCAGCATTTT. Protein sequence: CASSRLQGAEQPQHF.

As DNA, the CDR3 is TGTGCCAGCAGCGTAGAAGACAGCCGACGAACACCCCTCCACTTT. Its protein product is CASSVEDSRRTPLHF. The chain couples TRBV9 to TRBJ1-6; D is possibly TRBD1 (5 bases). With 0 bases removed from V and 11 bases from J, the gap between germline ends came to 15 bases. This CDR3 has 15 residues. Germline assignment: CDR1 SGDLS and CDR2 YYNGEE.

The rearrangement joins TRBV11-2 to TRBJ1-2; unclear D gene. Germline V gives CDR1 SGHAT, CDR2 FQNNGV. The germline V and J ends were trimmed by 6 bases and 5 bases, with 16 bases remaining between them. The CDR3 extends over 14 amino acids. In DNA, the CDR3 is TGTGCCAGCAGACCCCTGAAGGGAGTGTATGGCTACACCTTC. Encoded protein: CASRPLKGVYGYTF.

The chain employs TRBV30 and TRBJ1-6; tentatively, D is TRBD1 (5 bases). Germline V gene lookup returns CDR1 GTSNPN and CDR2 SVGIG (reference sequence). CDR3 length: 14 residues. V shed 0 bases and J shed 6 bases, with 9 bases lying between them. The CDR3 nucleotides read TGTGCCTGGAGTGTTGGGACTGGTAATTCACCCCTCCACTTT. Its translation is CAWSVGTGNSPLHF.

The chain recombines TRBV5-1 with TRBJ2-2; 10 nucleotides line up with TRBD2. The CDR3 contains 17 residues. CDR1 SGHRS and CDR2 YFSETQ come from the germline V gene. J lost 4 bases, V lost 2 bases, and 8 bases had no gene match. The CDR3, as DNA: TGCGCCAGCAGCTTAAGCGGGGGGGCCCCGGGCACCGGGGAGCTGTTTTTT. Its protein is CASSLSGGAPGTGELFF.

The chain is built from TRBV27 and TRBJ2-7; TRBD1 agrees at 10 bases. CDR1 is MNHEY and CDR2 is SMNVEV in the germline V gene (reference sequence). The J segment lost 0 bases and the V segment lost 0 bases, leaving 8 bases of the junction unmatched. There are 18 residues in the CDR3. This CDR3 reads CASSLSGGTGVVSYEQYF. CDR3 DNA sequence: TGTGCCAGCAGTTTATCGGGCGGGACAGGGGTGGTCTCCTACGAGCAGTACTTC.

The chain has TRBV10-3 and TRBJ1-2; weak D call: TRBD1 (5 bases). The CDR3 consists of 12 residues. V dropped 11 bases and J dropped 4 bases, with 14 bases sitting between them. CDR1 is ENHRY, CDR2 SYGVKD, per germline. CDR3: CASLGGGYGYTF. The CDR3 bases are TGTGCCTCCCTGGGGGGTGGCTATGGCTACACCTTC.

CDR3 in amino acids: CASSFRGSGFYGYTF. As DNA, the CDR3 is TGTGCCAGCAGCTTTCGGGGTTCTGGATTTTATGGCTACACCTTC. The chain has TRBV5-6 and TRBJ1-2; no firm D call. The CDR3 is 15 amino acids. Germline loops: CDR1 SGHDT, CDR2 YYEEEE. Trimming took off 2 bases at V and 5 bases at J, with 16 bases between the two ends.

The CDR3 region is CASSYSGLRDNSPLHF. The DNA of the CDR3 is TGTGCCAGCAGTTACTCGGGGCTTCGGGATAATTCACCCCTCCACTTT. V and J are TRBV6-5 and TRBJ1-6; D perhaps matches TRBD1 (5 bases). The CDR3 is 16 amino acids. V was clipped by 0 bases and J by 5 bases, with 11 bases between them. Germline values: CDR1 MNHEY, CDR2 SVGAGI.

The chain carries TRBV2 and TRBJ1-2; D is undetermined. From germline, CDR1 is SNHLY and CDR2 FYNNEI. The CDR3 runs 13 residues. With 3 bases removed from V and 3 bases from J, the gap between germline ends came to 8 bases. The CDR3 DNA is TGTGCCAGCAGTGATAACAGCTACTATGGCTACACCTTC. Translated, it gives CASSDNSYYGYTF.

A single count supports this clone. The rearrangement uses TRBV7-9 and TRBJ1-2, with TRBD1 matching over 7 bases. The CDR3 runs 15 residues. Germline trimming cut 5 bases from V and 3 bases from J; bases unmatched to any gene: 9. The germline V gene encodes CDR1 SEHNR and CDR2 FQNEAQ (reference sequence). The CDR3 sequence is CASSADWDSYYGYTF. Here the CDR3 DNA reads TGTGCCAGCAGCGCGGACTGGGACAGCTACTATGGCTACACCTTC.

The genes are TRBV5-1 and TRBJ1-5; 9 nucleotides line up with TRBD1. This CDR3 has 15 residues. Germline V lookup: CDR1 SGHRS, CDR2 YFSETQ. Trimming removed 2 bases from V and 5 bases from J; junction bases left unmatched: 5. This chain's CDR3 is CASSFGTGSDQPQHF. In DNA form, the CDR3 reads TGCGCCAGCAGCTTCGGGACAGGGTCAGATCAGCCCCAGCATTTT.

The CDR3 DNA follows: TGTGCCAGCAGTTTTCAGACAGAAAACACTGAAGCTTTCTTT. It translates to CASSFQTENTEAFF. The chain has TRBV6-5 and TRBJ1-1; D perhaps matches TRBD1 (5 bases). Germline V gives CDR1 MNHEY, CDR2 SVGAGI. CDR3 size: 14 residues. The V end was cut by 4 bases, the J end by 2 bases, with 11 bases between.

This chain connects TRBV10-3 to TRBJ1-5; weak D call: TRBD1 (5 bases). Germline V gene sequence: CDR1 ENHRY, CDR2 SYGVKD. With 6 bases removed from V and 3 bases from J, the gap between germline ends came to 15 bases. This CDR3 comprises 15 residues. For the CDR3, the DNA is TGTGCCATCAGCCCCGACAGCCCTTTCAATCAGCCCCAGCATTTT. Its protein is CAISPDSPFNQPQHF.

The genes are TRBV12-1 and TRBJ1-2; the D call TRBD1 from the table was never checked on the DNA. TRBV12-1 is reported as a pseudogene. The CDR3 is 14 residues long. CDR3 amino acids: CASGQGASNYGYTF. The CDR3 coding sequence is TGTGCCAGCGGGCAGGGGGCTTCTAACTATGGCTACACCTTC.

This clone was seen a handful of times. The V call is TRBV10-3, the J call TRBJ2-7; TRBD2 matches 8 bases. CDR1 is ENHRY, CDR2 SYGVKD, per germline. V was pared by 2 bases and J by 4 bases, with 4 bases of the junction left unmatched. CDR3 length equals 14 residues. The CDR3 region has the DNA TGTGCCATCAGTGAGCCGGGACTAGAGTACGAGCAGTACTTC. This sequence encodes CAISEPGLEYEQYF.

The chain recombines TRBV3-1 (or the pseudogene TRBV3-2) with TRBJ1-2; 11 bases line up with TRBD1. From germline, CDR1 is LGHDT and CDR2 YNNKEL (reference sequence). The CDR3 contains 17 residues. V lost 0 bases, J lost 6 bases, and 9 bases stayed unmatched. The CDR3 spells CASSQDDRTGGRDGYTF. As DNA, the CDR3 is TGTGCCAGCAGCCAAGACGACCGGACAGGGGGCCGGGATGGCTACACCTTC.